This TCR beta chain is drawn from a study of T cell responses to AZD1222 COVID-19 vaccine. CDR1 LNHDA and CDR2 SQIVND come from the germline V gene (reference sequence). V was clipped by 4 bases and J by 4 bases; unmatched bases: 4. The CDR3 contains 13 residues. Libraries were prepared by immunoSEQ multiplex PCR; TCRdb keeps only in-frame clonotypes and omits some of them. The sample has some 130,000 clones, approximately 83% seen once. This clone was detected a few times. This chain connects TRBV19 to TRBJ2-7, with 7 bases identical to TRBD1. The sequencing used peripheral blood, collected on day 0 of AZD1222 vaccination. This sequence originates from an adult in good health. The CDR3 bases are TGTGCCAGTAGTAAGGCCAGGGGGTACGAGCAGTACTTC. This encodes CASSKARGYEQYF. The variable domain in full, completed from reference TRBV19 and TRBJ2-7, reads DGGITQSPKYLFRKEGQNVTLSCEQNLNHDAMYWYRQDPGQGLRLIYYSQIVNDFQKGDIAEGYSVSREKKESFPLTVTSAQKNPTAFYLCASSKARGYEQYFGPGTRLTVT.